The 13 T cell receptor beta chains below all came from one sample that was sequenced in a study of shared T cell receptors in the human thymus. Clones were read by immunoSEQ multiplex PCR, and TCRdb kept only the in-frame ones, dropping some. Among some 400,000 clones listed, 85% to 95% were seen once. The sample was thymocytes. Receptors were obtained from a human donor.

This chain uses TRBV18 with TRBJ1-2; 9 bases match TRBD1. V lost 3 bases, J lost 2 bases, and 4 bases stayed unmatched. Germline CDR1 is KGHSH and CDR2 is LQKENI. There are 15 residues in the CDR3. The DNA for the CDR3 is TGTGCCAGCTCACCGACAGGGGGGGAGAACTATGGCTACACCTTC. The encoded protein is CASSPTGGENYGYTF. The full variable domain, its missing parts supplied by reference TRBV18 and TRBJ1-2, is NAGVMQNPRHLVRRRGQEARLRCSPMKGHSHVYWYRQLPEEGLKFMVYLQKENIIDESGMPKERFSAEFPKEGPSILRIQQVVRGDSAAYFCASSPTGGENYGYTFGSGTRLTVV.

The rearrangement joins TRBV19 to TRBJ1-4; D uncertain. The CDR3 consists of 14 residues. V lost 7 bases and J 2 bases, leaving 11 bases between the germline ends. Germline V gene lookup returns CDR1 LNHDA and CDR2 SQIVND (reference sequence). CDR3 sequence: CASKWSRTNEKLFF. CDR3 sequence (DNA): TGTGCCAGTAAATGGAGTAGGACTAATGAAAAACTGTTTTTT.

The CDR3 region has the DNA TGTGCCAGCAGTGAGCTCCTTCCAAATGAGCAGTTCTTC. The encoded protein is CASSELLPNEQFF. V is TRBV2 and J is TRBJ2-1; no firm D call. Germline V gives CDR1 SNHLY, CDR2 FYNNEI. Trimming removed 3 bases from V and 7 bases from J, with 10 bases in between. The CDR3 extends over 13 amino acids. Supplemented by reference TRBV2 and TRBJ2-1, the full variable domain reads EPEVTQTPSHQVTQMGQEVILRCVPISNHLYFYWYRQILGQKVEFLVSFYNNEISEKSEIFDDQFSVERPDGSNFTLKIRSTKLEDSAMYFCASSELLPNEQFFGPGTRLTVL.

J is TRBJ2-7 and V is TRBV28; 11 bases agree with TRBD1. The CDR3 runs 15 residues. Germline V gene lookup returns CDR1 MDHEN and CDR2 SYDVKM. V gave up 9 bases and J gave up 4 bases; unmatched junction bases: 11. In DNA, the CDR3 is TGTGCCAGTCTTGCCGGGACAGGGGGGACATACGAGCAGTACTTC. It specifies CASLAGTGGTYEQYF.

Regarding this clone: One end of the junction does not line up with germline, which may come from a read error. V usage is TRBV7-8 and J usage is TRBJ1-2; D might be TRBD1 (5 bases). The length of the CDR3 is 16 residues. Germline assignment: CDR1 SGHVS and CDR2 FQNEAQ. In nucleotides, the CDR3 is TGTGCCAGCAGCCCCGGGGCTCCAATCTGGAACTGTGGCTACACCTTC. Its protein product is CASSPGAPIWNCGYTF. Drawing the rest from reference TRBV7-8 and TRBJ1-2, the complete variable domain is GAGVSQSPRYKVAKRGQDVALRCDPISGHVSLFWYQQALGQGPEFLTYFQNEAQLDKSGLPSDRFFAERPEGSVSTLKIQRTQQEDSAVYLCASSPGAPIWNCGYTFGSGTRLTVV.

The chain couples TRBV30 to TRBJ1-3; D ambiguous. Trimming removed 3 bases from V and 0 bases from J, with 9 bases in between. Germline V gives CDR1 GTSNPN, CDR2 SVGIG (reference sequence). The CDR3 contains 14 residues. CDR3 residues: CAWSIESSGNTIYF. The CDR3, as DNA: TGTGCCTGGAGCATCGAGAGCTCTGGAAACACCATATATTTT.

This rearrangement joins TRBV5-1 to TRBJ2-1; TRBD2 matches at 10 bases. The V gene's germline CDR1 is SGHRS and CDR2 YFSETQ. The length of the CDR3 is 13 residues. The V gene end was trimmed by 5 bases and the J gene end by 9 bases; junction bases not matched to a gene: 5. In DNA form, the CDR3 reads TGCGCCAGCAGGACTAGCGGGCCCCCTGAGCAGTTCTTC. Amino acid sequence: CASRTSGPPEQFF.

The chain's CDR3 is CSASGYEQYF. The CDR3 DNA reads TGCAGTGCTAGTGGCTACGAGCAGTACTTC. The chain has TRBV20-1 and TRBJ2-7; D remains ambiguous. The germline gives CDR1 DFQATT, CDR2 SNEGSKA (reference sequence). V was shortened by 3 bases and J by 3 bases, with 3 bases between the two germline ends. The CDR3 covers 10 residues.

This sequence joins TRBV5-4 and TRBJ2-5, with 8 bases fitting TRBD2. The CDR3 sequence is 14 residues long. In germline, CDR1 is SGHNT, CDR2 YYREEE (reference sequence). The V and J ends lost 4 bases and 2 bases, in that order; junction bases with no gene match: 4. The CDR3 nucleotides read TGTGCCAGCAGCGATGGGACTAGGCAAGAGACCCAGTACTTC. Amino acid sequence: CASSDGTRQETQYF.

The chain uses TRBV6-6 and TRBJ1-3, with 9 bases identical to TRBD1. The V and J ends lost 2 bases and 2 bases, in that order; junction bases with no gene match: 4. Germline CDR1 and CDR2: MNHNY and SVGAGI (reference sequence). The CDR3 runs to 16 residues. The CDR3 DNA follows: TGTGCCAGCAGTTACCCACAGGGGGCGCCTGGAAACACCATATATTTT. Translating gives CASSYPQGAPGNTIYF.

The genes are TRBV20-1 and TRBJ2-5, with D hard to call. The CDR3 has 11 residues. The germline V gene encodes CDR1 DFQATT and CDR2 SNEGSKA (reference sequence). V shed 5 bases and J shed 2 bases, with 6 bases lying between them. The DNA of the CDR3 is TGCAGTGCTCGACCTCAAGAGACCCAGTACTTC. Its protein is CSARPQETQYF.

V is TRBV4-2 and J is TRBJ2-7; D is possibly TRBD2 (6 bases). Germline values: CDR1 LGHNA, CDR2 YNFKEQ. The length of the CDR3 is 17 residues. V was trimmed by 0 bases and J by 3 bases, leaving 18 bases between them. Here the CDR3 DNA reads TGTGCCAGCAGCCAAGAGGGAGGTAGCTTCAGTGTCTACGAGCAGTACTTC. Translating gives CASSQEGGSFSVYEQYF.

The genes are TRBV27 and TRBJ2-7; D remains ambiguous. CDR3 length: 12 amino acids. V dropped 2 bases and J dropped 3 bases, with 5 bases sitting between them. Germline V CDR1 and CDR2: MNHEY, SMNVEV (reference sequence). The CDR3 nucleotides read TGTGCCAGCAGTTTAAGGAACTACGAGCAGTACTTC. It translates to CASSLRNYEQYF.